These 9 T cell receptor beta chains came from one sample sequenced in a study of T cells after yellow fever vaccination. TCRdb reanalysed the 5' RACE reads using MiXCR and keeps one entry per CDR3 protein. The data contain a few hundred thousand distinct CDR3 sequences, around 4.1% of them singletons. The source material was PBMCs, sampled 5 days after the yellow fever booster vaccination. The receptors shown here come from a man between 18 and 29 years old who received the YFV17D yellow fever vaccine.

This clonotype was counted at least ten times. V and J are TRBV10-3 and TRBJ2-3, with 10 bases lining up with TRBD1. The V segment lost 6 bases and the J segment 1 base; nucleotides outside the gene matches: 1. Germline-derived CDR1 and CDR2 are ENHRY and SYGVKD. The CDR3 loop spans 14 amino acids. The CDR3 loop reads CAIRGTGGTDTQYF. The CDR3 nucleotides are TGTGCCATCAGGGGGACAGGGGGCACAGATACGCAGTATTTT.

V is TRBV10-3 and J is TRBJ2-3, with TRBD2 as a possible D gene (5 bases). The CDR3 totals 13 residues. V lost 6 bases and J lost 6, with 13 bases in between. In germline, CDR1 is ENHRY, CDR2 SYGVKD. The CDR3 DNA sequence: TGTGCCATCAGGGCTAGCTTAGCCGATACGCAGTATTTT. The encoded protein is CAIRASLADTQYF.

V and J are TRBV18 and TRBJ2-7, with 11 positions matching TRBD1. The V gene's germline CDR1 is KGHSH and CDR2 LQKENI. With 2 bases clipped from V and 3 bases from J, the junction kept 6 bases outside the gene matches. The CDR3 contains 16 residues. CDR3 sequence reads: CASSPAGTGGNYEQYF. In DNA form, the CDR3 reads TGTGCCAGCTCACCAGCCGGGACAGGGGGGAACTACGAGCAGTACTTC.

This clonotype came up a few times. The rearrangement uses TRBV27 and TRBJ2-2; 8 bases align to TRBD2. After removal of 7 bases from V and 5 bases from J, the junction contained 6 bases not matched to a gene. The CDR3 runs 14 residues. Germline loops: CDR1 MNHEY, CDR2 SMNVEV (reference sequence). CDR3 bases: TGTGCCAGCACCGGGACTAGTAGGACCGGGGAGCTGTTTTTT. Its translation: CASTGTSRTGELFF.

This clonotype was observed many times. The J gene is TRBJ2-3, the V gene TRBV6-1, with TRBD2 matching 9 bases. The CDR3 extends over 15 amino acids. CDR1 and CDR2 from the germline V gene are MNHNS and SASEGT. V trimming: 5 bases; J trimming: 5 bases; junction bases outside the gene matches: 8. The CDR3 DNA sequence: TGTGCCAGCAGTCTTCTAGCGGGGCGAGGAGATACGCAGTATTTT. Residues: CASSLLAGRGDTQYF.

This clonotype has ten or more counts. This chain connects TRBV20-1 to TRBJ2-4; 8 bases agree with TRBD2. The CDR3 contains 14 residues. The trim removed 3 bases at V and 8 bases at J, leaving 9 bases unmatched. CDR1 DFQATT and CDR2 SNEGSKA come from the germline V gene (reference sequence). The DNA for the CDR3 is TGCAGTGCTAGGTTGGGGAGCGGGGGAGACATTCAGTACTTC. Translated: CSARLGSGGDIQYF.

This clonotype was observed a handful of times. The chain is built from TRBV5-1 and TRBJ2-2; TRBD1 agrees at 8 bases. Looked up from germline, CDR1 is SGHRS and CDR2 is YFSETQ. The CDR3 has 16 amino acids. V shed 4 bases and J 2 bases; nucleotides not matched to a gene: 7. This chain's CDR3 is CASSRQTGDNTGELFF. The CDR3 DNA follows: TGCGCCAGCAGCCGCCAGACAGGGGACAACACCGGGGAGCTGTTTTTT.

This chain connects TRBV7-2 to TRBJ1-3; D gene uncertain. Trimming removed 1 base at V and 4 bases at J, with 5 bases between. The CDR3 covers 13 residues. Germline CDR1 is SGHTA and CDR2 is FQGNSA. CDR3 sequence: CASSLGWGNTIYF. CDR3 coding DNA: TGTGCCAGCAGCTTAGGGTGGGGAAACACCATATATTTT.

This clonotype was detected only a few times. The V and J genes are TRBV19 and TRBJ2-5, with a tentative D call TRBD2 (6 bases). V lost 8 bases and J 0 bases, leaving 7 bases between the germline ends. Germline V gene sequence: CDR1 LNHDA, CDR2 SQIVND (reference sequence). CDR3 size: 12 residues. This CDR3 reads CASGDYQETQYF. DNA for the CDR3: TGTGCCAGTGGGGACTACCAAGAGACCCAGTACTTC.